This paragraph reports one T cell receptor (beta chain). The antigen is not known. The CDR3 length is 14 residues. With V trimmed by 5 bases and J by 4 bases, 8 bases remained unmatched. From germline, CDR1 is SGHRS and CDR2 YFSETQ. A history of autoimmune disease or systemic immunosuppression excluded patients. Sequencing used immunoSEQ multiplex PCR; TCRdb keeps in-frame clones, though not all of them. The profile shows 72,000 or so clones, roughly 89% of them singletons. The sample belongs to a study of OX40 agonist ivuxolimab in advanced cancers. Background on the study: Patients were treated with ivuxolimab, an agonistic anti-OX40 (CD134) antibody. Checkpoint inhibitors had been given previously to roughly 40% of patients.

The study, taken as a whole, reports: Still undetermined is the antigen specificity of the expanded peripheral T cells.

The rearrangement joins TRBV5-1 to TRBJ1-1; 7 bases match TRBD1. The receptor was derived from an adult with an advanced solid tumor such as melanoma, head and neck, liver or kidney cancer. The material sequenced was CD4+ or CD8+ T cells sorted from blood, taken in a trial of the OX40 agonist ivuxolimab. The DNA of the CDR3 is TGCGCCAGCAGTTGGGCCCAGGGGGGCACTGAAGCTTTCTTT. Encoded protein: CASSWAQGGTEAFF.